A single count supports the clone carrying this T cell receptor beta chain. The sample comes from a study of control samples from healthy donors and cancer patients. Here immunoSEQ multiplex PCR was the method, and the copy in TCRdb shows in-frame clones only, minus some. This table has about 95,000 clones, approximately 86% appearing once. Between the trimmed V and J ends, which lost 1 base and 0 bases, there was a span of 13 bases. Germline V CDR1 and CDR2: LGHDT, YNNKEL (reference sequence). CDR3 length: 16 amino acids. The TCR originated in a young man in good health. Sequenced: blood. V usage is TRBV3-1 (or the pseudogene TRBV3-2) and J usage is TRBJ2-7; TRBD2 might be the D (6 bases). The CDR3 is CASSQGGGQSSYEQYF. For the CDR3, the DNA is TGTGCCAGCAGCCAAGGGGGAGGCCAGAGCTCCTACGAGCAGTACTTC.